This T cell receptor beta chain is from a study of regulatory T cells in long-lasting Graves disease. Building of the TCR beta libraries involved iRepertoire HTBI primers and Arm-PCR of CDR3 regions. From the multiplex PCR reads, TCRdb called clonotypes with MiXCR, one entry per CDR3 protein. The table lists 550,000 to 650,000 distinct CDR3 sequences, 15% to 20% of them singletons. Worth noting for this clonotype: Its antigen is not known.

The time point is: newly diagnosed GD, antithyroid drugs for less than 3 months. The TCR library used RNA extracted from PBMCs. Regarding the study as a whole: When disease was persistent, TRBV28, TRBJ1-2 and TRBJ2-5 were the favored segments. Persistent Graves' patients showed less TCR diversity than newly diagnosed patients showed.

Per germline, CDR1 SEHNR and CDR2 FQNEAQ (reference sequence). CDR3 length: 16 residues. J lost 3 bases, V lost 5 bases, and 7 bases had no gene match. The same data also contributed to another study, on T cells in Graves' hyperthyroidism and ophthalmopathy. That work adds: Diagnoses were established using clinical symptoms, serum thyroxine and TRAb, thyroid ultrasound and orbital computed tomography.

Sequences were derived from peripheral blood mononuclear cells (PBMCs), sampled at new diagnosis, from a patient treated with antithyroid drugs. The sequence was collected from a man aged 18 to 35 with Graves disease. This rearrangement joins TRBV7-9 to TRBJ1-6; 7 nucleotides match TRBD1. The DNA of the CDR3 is TGTGCCAGCAGCGTCCCGGGACAGAGCTATAATTCACCCCTCCACTTT. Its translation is CASSVPGQSYNSPLHF.